Sequencing of this T cell receptor beta chain was carried out in a study of blood T cell repertoires in COVID-19. Study as a whole: Sites across the United States, Italy and Spain contributed samples from acute and convalescent COVID-19. In each case, the material was cDNA or gDNA derived from T cells, B-cell-depleted T cells, or PBMCs.

Original methodology: Quantification of nucleated cells was approximated via reference gene primer amplification. TCRdb's table, derived via immunoSEQ multiplex PCR, lists solely in-frame clones and lacks some. V, J and clone size derive from that table, while D and trimming were established from the DNA sequence. The sample yields more than 90,000 clones, 80% to 85% seen once. Per germline, CDR1 SGHRS and CDR2 YFSETQ. There are 13 residues in the CDR3. Trimming took off 2 bases at V and 4 bases at J, with 7 bases between the two ends. The chain employs TRBV5-1 and TRBJ1-3, with a tentative D call TRBD1 (5 bases). Sequenced: peripheral blood. This clonotype was obtained from a man between 70 and 80 years old with acute or convalescent COVID-19. The CDR3 region is CASSFGGGNTIYF. CDR3 DNA: TGCGCCAGCAGCTTCGGGGGAGGAAACACCATATATTTT.